A single sample is the source of the 29 T cell receptor beta chains below, sequenced in a study of early T cells in non-severe SARS-CoV-2 infection. TCRdb ran MiXCR on the 5' RACE reads and lists one entry per CDR3 protein. Found here are about 64,000 distinct CDR3 sequences, just under 5% of them singletons; the top ten hold 4.9%. The sample was whole blood. These receptor sequences come from an adult who was a healthcare worker with PCR-confirmed SARS-CoV-2 infection or an uninfected control (not recorded which).

This clonotype was detected ten times or more. Mismatch with germline at one junction end may stem from a read error. The chain has TRBV29-1 and TRBJ1-2, with 9 positions matching TRBD1. Germline V gene lookup returns CDR1 SQVTM and CDR2 ANQGSEA. This CDR3 region has 9 residues. This chain's CDR3 is CSVDWDRVF. CDR3 DNA: TGCAGCGTTGACTGGGACAGGGTTTTC.

The gene calls are TRBV4-1 and TRBJ2-4; D call uncertain. Germline loops: CDR1 MGHRA, CDR2 YSYEKL. The germline V and J ends were trimmed by 1 base and 0 bases, with 13 bases remaining between them. This CDR3 region has 17 residues. The CDR3 nucleotides are TGCGCCAGCAGCCAAGGTCTGGCCAGGCTAGCCAAAAACATTCAGTACTTC. As protein: CASSQGLARLAKNIQYF.

This clonotype was seen ten or more times. This chain joins TRBV27 and TRBJ2-7, with 9 bases that match TRBD1. Germline-derived CDR1 and CDR2 are MNHEY and SMNVEV (reference sequence). The length of the CDR3 is 13 residues. V trimming: 4 bases; J trimming: 7 bases; junction bases outside the gene matches: 5. In nucleotides, the CDR3 is TGTGCCAGCAGTTCCGGGACAGGGTTTGAGCAGTACTTC. It yields the protein CASSSGTGFEQYF.

This clonotype occurred many times. The chain employs TRBV29-1 and TRBJ1-1, with D perhaps TRBD1 (5 bases). V dropped 7 bases and J dropped 4 bases, with 13 bases sitting between them. Germline-derived CDR1 and CDR2 are SQVTM and ANQGSEA. The CDR3 sequence is 12 residues long. CDR3 sequence: CSAGGRGTEAFF. In nucleotides, the CDR3 is TGCAGCGCGGGAGGGAGGGGCACTGAAGCTTTCTTT.

This clonotype came up many times. This chain uses TRBV6-6 with TRBJ2-6; D unclear. CDR3 length: 15 amino acids. Trimming took 5 bases from V and 1 from J, leaving 9 bases between them. CDR1 and CDR2 (germline): MNHNY, SVGAGI (reference sequence). CDR3 loop: CASSETVSGANVLTF. The CDR3 DNA reads as TGTGCCAGCAGTGAAACAGTTTCTGGGGCCAACGTCCTGACTTTC.

This clonotype turned up a few times. V usage is TRBV29-1 and J usage is TRBJ2-1; a weak D match, TRBD1 (6 bases). V lost 4 bases and J 3 bases, leaving 16 bases between the germline ends. CDR3 length: 15 amino acids. The V gene's germline CDR1 is SQVTM and CDR2 ANQGSEA. In nucleotides, the CDR3 is TGCAGCGTTGCCCAAGGTACAGGGAGCTACAATGAGCAGTTCTTC. This translates into CSVAQGTGSYNEQFF.

This clonotype has ten or more counts. J is TRBJ2-5 and V is TRBV2; possible D gene TRBD2, 6 bases. V lost 6 bases, J lost 5 bases, and 19 bases lay in between. Germline CDR1 reads SNHLY; CDR2 reads FYNNEI. This CDR3 has 15 amino acids. The DNA for the CDR3 is TGTGCCAGCAGAGTACCCCTAGCGTCCGGGGAGACCCAGTACTTC. Encoded protein: CASRVPLASGETQYF.

This clonotype was counted at least ten times. The chain uses TRBV7-3 and TRBJ2-3; TRBD2 is a possible D gene (6 bases). Looked up from germline, CDR1 is SGHTA and CDR2 is FQGTGA. The CDR3 runs 14 residues. V was pared by 1 base and J by 6 bases, with 11 bases between. The CDR3 loop is CASSLNGGADTQYF. The CDR3, as DNA: TGTGCCAGCAGCTTAAACGGGGGAGCGGATACGCAGTATTTT. Filled out from reference TRBV7-3 and TRBJ2-3, the complete variable domain reads GAGVSQTPSNKVTEKGKYVELRCDPISGHTALYWYRQSLGQGPEFLIYFQGTGAADDSGLPNDRFFAVRPEGSVSTLKIQRTERGDSAVYLCASSLNGGADTQYFGPGTRLTVL.

The sample holds many counts of this clonotype. The V call is TRBV19, the J call TRBJ2-7; the match to TRBD2 covers 12 bases. The CDR3 consists of 15 residues. Looked up from germline, CDR1 is LNHDA and CDR2 is SQIVND (reference sequence). After removal of 8 bases from V and 2 bases from J, the junction contained 7 bases not matched to a gene. CDR3 nucleotides: TGTGCCAGTGGAAACCTAGCGGGAGGGCCCTACGAGCAGTACTTC. Protein product: CASGNLAGGPYEQYF.

On this clonotype itself: This clone may be a read error of a much larger clone one base away. Without the conserved terminal phenylalanine or tryptophan, this CDR3 likely stems from a read error. This chain joins TRBV5-1 and TRBJ2-4; no clear D gene. Trimming pared 3 bases from V and 8 bases from J, leaving 18 bases between. Looked up from germline, CDR1 is SGHRS and CDR2 is YFSETQ. CDR3 length: 15 amino acids. In nucleotides, the CDR3 is TGCGCCAGCAGCTGGCAAGACACTGAGGAAGACATTCAGTACTAC. Its translation is CASSWQDTEEDIQYY.

This clonotype was counted ten times or more. This rearrangement joins TRBV20-1 to TRBJ2-1; 10 nucleotides align to TRBD2. The CDR3 is 14 residues long. Germline assignment: CDR1 DFQATT and CDR2 SNEGSKA (reference sequence). J was trimmed by 4 bases and V by 5 bases; bases with no gene match: 5. CDR3 coding DNA: TGCAGTGCTCCCTCTAGCGGGGGTTACAATGAGCAGTTCTTC. This encodes CSAPSSGGYNEQFF.

This chain connects TRBV6-6 to TRBJ1-4; D remains unclear. Germline V gives CDR1 MNHNY, CDR2 SVGAGI (reference sequence). The CDR3 loop spans 15 amino acids. The V end was cut by 5 bases, the J end by 3 bases, with 13 bases between. This CDR3 is CASSLEGVANEKLFF. CDR3 bases: TGTGCCAGCAGTCTCGAGGGTGTGGCTAATGAAAAACTGTTTTTT.

This clonotype appeared many times. CDR3 nucleotide sequence: TGTGCCAGCTCGGGCCAGGGGGCAAGCACTGAAGCTTTCTTT. It encodes CASSGQGASTEAFF. The chain uses TRBV2 and TRBJ1-1; 8 bases match TRBD1. Per germline, CDR1 SNHLY and CDR2 FYNNEI. V shed 8 bases and J 4 bases; nucleotides not matched to a gene: 9. This CDR3 is 14 amino acids long. The variable domain in full, with the rest retrieved from reference TRBV2 and TRBJ1-1, is EPEVTQTPSHQVTQMGQEVILRCVPISNHLYFYWYRQILGQKVEFLVSFYNNEISEKSEIFDDQFSVERPDGSNFTLKIRSTKLEDSAMYFCASSGQGASTEAFFGQGTRLTVV.

This clonotype was detected ten times or more. J is TRBJ1-6 and V is TRBV4-2; a weak D match, TRBD1 (6 bases). The CDR3 extends over 14 amino acids. Germline V CDR1 and CDR2: LGHNA, YNFKEQ. The V end lost 4 bases, the J end lost 4 bases, and 8 bases lay between the germline ends. This chain's CDR3 is CASSRGQYNSPLHF. The CDR3 nucleotides read TGTGCCAGCAGCCGAGGACAGTATAATTCACCCCTCCACTTT.

This clonotype was seen ten or more times. For the CDR3, the DNA is TGTGCCAGCAGCCCCCCCCTGGGAGAGGTTACTGAAGCTTTCTTT. Encoded protein: CASSPPLGEVTEAFF. V gene TRBV5-4 combines with J gene TRBJ1-1; D uncertain. CDR3 length: 15 amino acids. Trimming cost V 4 bases and J 5 bases, with 18 bases left between them. Germline CDR1 is SGHNT and CDR2 is YYREEE (reference sequence).

The gene calls are TRBV27 and TRBJ2-3, with D hard to call. The CDR3 contains 18 residues. V lost 6 bases to trimming and J lost 2 bases, with 24 bases between them. The V gene's germline CDR1 is MNHEY and CDR2 SMNVEV (reference sequence). As DNA, the CDR3 is TGTGCCAGCAGCCCGCCCCCAGGCCGCAAAGGAACCACAGATACGCAGTATTTT. Its protein product is CASSPPPGRKGTTDTQYF.

The DNA of the CDR3 is TGTGCCAGCTCACTAAGGACCCGAGCCACAGATACGCAGTATTTT. Its translation is CASSLRTRATDTQYF. The chain is built from TRBV18 and TRBJ2-3, with unresolved D. V was trimmed by 4 bases and J by 2 bases, leaving 13 bases between them. The CDR3 consists of 15 residues. Germline CDR1 is KGHSH and CDR2 is LQKENI.

This clonotype was found many times. The CDR3 sequence is CSVELQASHTGELFF. In DNA form, the CDR3 reads TGCAGCGTTGAGTTGCAGGCGTCACACACCGGGGAGCTGTTTTTT. This chain joins TRBV29-1 and TRBJ2-2; no firm D call. The V end lost 3 bases, the J end lost 3 bases, and 14 bases lay between the germline ends. Germline CDR1 reads SQVTM; CDR2 reads ANQGSEA. CDR3 length equals 15 residues.

This clonotype was seen repeatedly, ten times or more. The V gene is TRBV3-1, the J gene TRBJ2-3, with TRBD1 as a possible D gene (5 bases). V lost 4 bases to trimming and J lost 2 bases, with 13 bases between them. The CDR3 totals 15 residues. Germline assignment: CDR1 LGHDT and CDR2 YNNKEL (reference sequence). DNA for the CDR3: TGTGCCAGCAGCCTCACCGGCAGGGACACAGATACGCAGTATTTT. Protein: CASSLTGRDTDTQYF.

Ten or more counts support this clonotype. The rearrangement uses TRBV5-5 and TRBJ2-6; D gene unclear. From germline, CDR1 is SGHKS and CDR2 YYEKEE (reference sequence). V shed 4 bases and J shed 2 bases, with 13 bases lying between them. This CDR3 comprises 16 residues. The CDR3 loop reads CASSPPDMAGANVLTF. Written as DNA, the CDR3 is TGTGCCAGCAGCCCTCCCGACATGGCTGGGGCCAACGTCCTGACTTTC.

This clonotype was counted ten times or more. The chain uses TRBV20-1 and TRBJ2-7; 8 positions agree with TRBD1. The CDR3 extends over 16 amino acids. Per germline, CDR1 DFQATT and CDR2 SNEGSKA (reference sequence). V lost 2 bases, J lost 0 bases, and 9 bases stayed unmatched. The CDR3 loop is CSARPLRTGSSYEQYF. The CDR3 nucleotides are TGCAGTGCTAGACCCCTCCGGACAGGGAGCTCCTACGAGCAGTACTTC.

This clonotype came up many times. V gene TRBV7-9 combines with J gene TRBJ2-5, with 9 bases aligning to TRBD1. This CDR3 has 18 amino acids. The ends lost 6 bases at V and 5 bases at J; junction bases unmatched: 19. Germline values: CDR1 SEHNR, CDR2 FQNEAQ (reference sequence). The CDR3 DNA sequence: TGTGCCAGCAGTCGATATTTCCTACAGGGGGCATTGCCCGAGACCCAGTACTTC. It encodes CASSRYFLQGALPETQYF.

This clonotype was observed at least ten times. The junction departs from the called germline gene at one end, perhaps through a read error. This rearrangement joins TRBV2 to TRBJ2-2; D might be TRBD2 (5 bases). This CDR3 spans 15 amino acids. Germline-derived CDR1 and CDR2 are SNHLY and FYNNEI. The CDR3 region is CASSEIRAAPGELFF. The CDR3 nucleotides are TGTGCCAGCAGTGAGATAAGAGCAGCCCCCGGGGAGCTTTTTTTT.

The table lists this clonotype with a few counts. The genes are TRBV10-2 and TRBJ1-5; the match to TRBD1 covers 7 bases. CDR1 and CDR2 from the germline V gene are WSHSY and SAAADI. J lost 7 bases, V lost 6 bases, and 9 bases had no gene match. The length of the CDR3 is 14 residues. CDR3 nucleotide sequence: TGCGCCAGCAGGGTTGGGAAACAGGGGCAGCCCCAGCATTTT. Translated, it gives CASRVGKQGQPQHF.

The sample holds a few counts of this clonotype. The chain employs TRBV19 and TRBJ2-7; 7 bases are a match to TRBD1. V shed 5 bases and J 1 base; nucleotides not matched to a gene: 8. Germline CDR1 is LNHDA and CDR2 is SQIVND (reference sequence). This CDR3 is built from 15 residues. The CDR3: CASSEFGTVSYEQYF. CDR3 bases: TGTGCCAGTAGTGAATTCGGGACAGTATCCTACGAGCAGTACTTC.

This clonotype was seen more than once but under ten times. The chain carries TRBV7-2 and TRBJ1-6; weak D call: TRBD1 (6 bases). The CDR3 sequence is 16 residues long. Trimming left V 5 bases short and J 10 bases short, with 21 bases between. From germline, CDR1 is SGHTA and CDR2 FQGNSA. In DNA, the CDR3 is TGTGCCAGCAGCGCGCGCGCCGGGGGACAAAAGTCACCCCTCCACTTT. It translates to CASSARAGGQKSPLHF.

This clonotype appeared a few times. The J gene is TRBJ2-2, the V gene TRBV5-1, with 7 bases identical to TRBD1. The CDR3 contains 16 residues. In germline, CDR1 is SGHRS, CDR2 YFSETQ. V shed 5 bases, J shed 0 bases, and the junction held 7 bases outside the gene matches. CDR3 residues: CASSLGTATNTGELFF. The CDR3 DNA is TGCGCCAGCAGTTTAGGGACAGCAACGAACACCGGGGAGCTGTTTTTT.

Comment on this clonotype: Relative to the germline gene, one junction end is altered; a read error may explain this. This chain joins TRBV11-2 and TRBJ1-4; D not certain. The CDR3 length is 15 residues. Germline CDR1 SGHAT, CDR2 FQNNGV. In DNA, the CDR3 is TGTGCCAGCAGCTTAGACGGTGCAACTAATGAAAATCTGTTTTTT. This codes for CASSLDGATNENLFF.

This clonotype was observed at least ten times. The J gene is TRBJ2-7, the V gene TRBV12-3 or TRBV12-4; TRBD1 might be the D (5 bases). This CDR3 region has 13 residues. Trimming pared 3 bases from V and 4 bases from J, leaving 10 bases between. CDR3 sequence reads: CASSLNRIYEQYF. The CDR3 DNA is TGTGCCAGCAGTTTGAACAGGATTTACGAGCAGTACTTC.